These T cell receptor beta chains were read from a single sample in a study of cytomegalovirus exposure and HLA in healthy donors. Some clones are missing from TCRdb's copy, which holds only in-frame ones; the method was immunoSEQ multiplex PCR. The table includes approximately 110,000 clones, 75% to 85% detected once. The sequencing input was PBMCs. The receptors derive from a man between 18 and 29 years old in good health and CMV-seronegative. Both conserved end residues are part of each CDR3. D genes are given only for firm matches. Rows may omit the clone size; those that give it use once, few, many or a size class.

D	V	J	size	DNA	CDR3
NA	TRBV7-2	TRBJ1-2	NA	TGTGCCAGCAGCTTAGTACAGGGAAACTATGGCTACACCTTC	CASSLVQGNYGYTF
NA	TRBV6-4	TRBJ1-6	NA	TGTGCCAGCAGTTACTCATCGGGGGGTGGCTCACCCCTCCACTTT	CASSYSSGGGSPLHF
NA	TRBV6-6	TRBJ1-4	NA	TGTGCCAGCAGCGACAGGATTGCAACTAATGAAAAACTGTTTTTT	CASSDRIATNEKLFF
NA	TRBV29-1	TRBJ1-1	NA	TGCAGCGTTGTTTTGGGCCCTACTGAAGCTTTCTTT	CSVVLGPTEAFF
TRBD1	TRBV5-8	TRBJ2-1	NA	TGTGCCAGCAGCTTGCCCGGGACAGGGGTAGGAGATGAGCAGTTCTTC	CASSLPGTGVGDEQFF
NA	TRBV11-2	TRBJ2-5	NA	TGTGCCAGCAGCTTAGATCATGGGCAGTGGGAGACCCAGTACTTC	CASSLDHGQWETQYF
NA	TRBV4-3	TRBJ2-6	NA	TGCGCCAGCAGCCTGGCATACGGGGCCAACGTCCTGACTTTC	CASSLAYGANVLTF
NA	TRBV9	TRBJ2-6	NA	TGTGCCAGCAGGAAAGGGGGTTCTGGGGCCAACGTCCTGACTTTC	CASRKGGSGANVLTF
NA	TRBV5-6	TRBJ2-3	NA	TGTGCCAGCAGCTTGGGACAGCTCACAGATACGCAGTATTTT	CASSLGQLTDTQYF
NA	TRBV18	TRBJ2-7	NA	TGTGCCAGCTCTCCGTATCGGGACATCCCCACCGAGCAGTACTTC	CASSPYRDIPTEQYF
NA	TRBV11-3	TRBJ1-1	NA	TGTGCCAGCAGTACGGGGGGGAACACTGAAGCTTTCTTT	CASSTGGNTEAFF
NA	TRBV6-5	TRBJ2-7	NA	TGTGCCAGCAGTTACGGGCTTTCCTACGAGCAGTACTTC	CASSYGLSYEQYF
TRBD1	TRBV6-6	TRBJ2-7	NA	TGTGCCAGCAGTTACGGGACAGGGGACGAGCAGTACTTC	CASSYGTGDEQYF
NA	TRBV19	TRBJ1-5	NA	TGTGCCAGTGCGGTCGACAGGAATAATCAGCCCCAGCATTTT	CASAVDRNNQPQHF
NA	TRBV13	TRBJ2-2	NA	TGTGCCAGCAGCTCCTCCCCGGTATCCCAATACGCCGGGGAGCTGTTTTTT	CASSSSPVSQYAGELFF
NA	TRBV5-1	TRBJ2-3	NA	TGCGCCAGCAGCTCCGGACAGTCGGAAGCAGATACGCAGTATTTT	CASSSGQSEADTQYF
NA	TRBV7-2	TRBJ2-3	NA	TGTGCCAGCACCACACCGGCGGCCCGAGATACGCAGTATTTT	CASTTPAARDTQYF
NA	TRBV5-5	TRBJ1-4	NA	TGTGCCAGCAGCTTTACGGACGCAGGAGGTAGTGAAAAACTGTTTTTT	CASSFTDAGGSEKLFF
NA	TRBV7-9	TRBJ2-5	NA	TGTGCCAGCAGCTTTTCTCGAGAGACCCAGTACTTC	CASSFSRETQYF
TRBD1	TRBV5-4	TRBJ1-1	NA	TGTGCCAGCAGCTTCATTACAGGGGGCTTGGTGGGCACTGAAGCTTTCTTT	CASSFITGGLVGTEAFF
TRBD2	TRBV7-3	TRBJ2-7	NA	TGTGCCAGCAGCTTAATCCCCGGGGGGGCCAACGAGCAGTACTTC	CASSLIPGGANEQYF
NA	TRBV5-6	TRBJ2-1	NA	TGTGCCAGCAGCGTACTGTCGCTCCGGTCCTACAATGAGCAGTTCTTC	CASSVLSLRSYNEQFF
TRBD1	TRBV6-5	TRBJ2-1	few	TGTGCCAGCAGTTACCCGGGACAGGGTAGCGGCAATGAGCAGTTCTTC	CASSYPGQGSGNEQFF
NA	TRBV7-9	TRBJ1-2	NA	TGTGCCAGCAGCTTCTCCTCGGAAGCGGCGGGCTACACCTTC	CASSFSSEAAGYTF
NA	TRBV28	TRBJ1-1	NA	TGTGCCAGCAGTCAAGCCCCCTCGGGGAGCACTGAAGCTTTCTTT	CASSQAPSGSTEAFF
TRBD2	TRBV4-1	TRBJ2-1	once	TGCGCCAGCAGCCAAGGACTAGCGGGAGAAAGGGATGAGCAGTTCTTC	CASSQGLAGERDEQFF
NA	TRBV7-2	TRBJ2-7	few	TGTGCCAGCACCATGGACACCGCCTCCTACGAGCAGTACTTC	CASTMDTASYEQYF
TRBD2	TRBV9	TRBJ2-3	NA	TGTGCCAGCAGCGTAGTAGCGGGAGGGCCCGCAGATACGCAGTATTTT	CASSVVAGGPADTQYF
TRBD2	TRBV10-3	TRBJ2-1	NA	TGTGCCATCAGGGAAAACCCGGGACTAGGTATAAGCAATGAGCAGTTCTTC	CAIRENPGLGISNEQFF
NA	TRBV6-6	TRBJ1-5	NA	TGTGCCAGCACCACGCGTTACAATCAGCCCCAGCATTTT	CASTTRYNQPQHF
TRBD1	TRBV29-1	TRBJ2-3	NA	TGCAGCGTACTTGGACAGGGCCGTGTCTGGACTACGCAGTATTTT	CSVLGQGRVWTTQYF
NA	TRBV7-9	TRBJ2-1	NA	TGTGCCAGCAGCCTAGGCACAGACTACAATGAGCAGTTCTTC	CASSLGTDYNEQFF
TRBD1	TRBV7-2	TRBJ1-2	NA	TGTGCCAGCAGCTCAGGACAGGGGTACGGCTACACCTTC	CASSSGQGYGYTF
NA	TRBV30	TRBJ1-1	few	TGTGCCTGGGTGTATAGAGCTTTCTTT	CAWVYRAFF
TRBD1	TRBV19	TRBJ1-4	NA	TGTGCCAGTAGCCAGGGGGTGTTTACTAATGAAAAACTGTTTTTT	CASSQGVFTNEKLFF
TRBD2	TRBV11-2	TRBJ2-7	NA	TGTGCCAGCAGCTTAACACCGACTAGCGGGAGGGGCCCCTCATACTTC	CASSLTPTSGRGPSYF
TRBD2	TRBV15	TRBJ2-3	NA	TGTGCCACCAATCGGCTAGCGGGAGTAAGCACAGATACGCAGTATTTT	CATNRLAGVSTDTQYF
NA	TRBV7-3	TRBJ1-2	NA	TGTGCCAGCAGCGAACAGGGAATCGTTGGCTACACCTTC	CASSEQGIVGYTF
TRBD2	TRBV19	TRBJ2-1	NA	TGTGCCAGTAGTATTCTAGCGGGAGTCGATGAGCAGTTCTTC	CASSILAGVDEQFF
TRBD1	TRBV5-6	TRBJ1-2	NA	TGTGCCAGCAGCCCCCAGGGGGGACAGGGGGCTCATGGCTACACCTTC	CASSPQGGQGAHGYTF
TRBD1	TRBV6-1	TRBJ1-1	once	TGTGCCAGCAGTGAACCGGGGGCAGGGGGAACTGAAGCTTTCTTT	CASSEPGAGGTEAFF
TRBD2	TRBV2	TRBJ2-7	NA	TGTGCCAGCGGTAGCGGGGGCTGGCCCTACGAGCAGTACTTC	CASGSGGWPYEQYF
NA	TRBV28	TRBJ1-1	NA	TGTGCCAGCAGTTTTGGGAGCGGAGGGTTCACTGAAGCTTTCTTT	CASSFGSGGFTEAFF
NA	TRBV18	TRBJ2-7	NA	TGTGCCAGCTCACCCACATCGGGGGTCACCTACGAGCAGTACTTC	CASSPTSGVTYEQYF
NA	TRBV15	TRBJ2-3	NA	TGTGCCACCAGCAGAGATACCTCCACTAGTTGGACAGATACGCAGTATTTT	CATSRDTSTSWTDTQYF
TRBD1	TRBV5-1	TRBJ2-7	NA	TGCGCCAGCAGCTTGGAGGGCCAGGGGGCGCACGAGCAGTACTTC	CASSLEGQGAHEQYF